The sequence of this TCR beta chain was determined in a study of T cell changes during pregnancy in multiple sclerosis (dated by TCRdb to between 2018 and 2021). In terms of the full investigation: The study looked at changes in the T cell repertoire across pregnancy in women with multiple sclerosis.

The CDR3 spans 13 residues, from the cysteine through the phenylalanine. The only DNA kept is the CDR3, 39 bases in frame from the first base. V drops 1 base and J drops 6 bases, leaving 11 bases in between. The germline V gene provides CDR1 SGHRS and CDR2 YFSETQ. This clone occurred once. This clone's antigen is unknown. Per-base qualities were not stored, and no clone one base away is much larger. Receptor libraries were prepared by the immunoSEQ multiplex PCR assay. TCRdb stores this immuneACCESS table with in-frame sequences only. Part of the clones is absent; in the studies checked, under half of the shortfall reflects unresolved V genes, and no reason is known for the rest. A total of 20,000 to 25,000 clones appear in this sample, 85% of them only once. Approximately 15% of the sample rests with the top ten.

Sequencing used CD8+ T cells from peripheral blood mononuclear cells, obtained in the first trimester of pregnancy. The chain employs TRBV5-1 and TRBJ2-7; no D gene can be assigned with confidence. The source is a female donor in good health, enrolled as a control in a pregnancy study. The DNA sequence is TGCGCCAGCAGCTTGCGACACCCCTCCGAGCAGTACTTC. Its coded protein is CASSLRHPSEQYF.